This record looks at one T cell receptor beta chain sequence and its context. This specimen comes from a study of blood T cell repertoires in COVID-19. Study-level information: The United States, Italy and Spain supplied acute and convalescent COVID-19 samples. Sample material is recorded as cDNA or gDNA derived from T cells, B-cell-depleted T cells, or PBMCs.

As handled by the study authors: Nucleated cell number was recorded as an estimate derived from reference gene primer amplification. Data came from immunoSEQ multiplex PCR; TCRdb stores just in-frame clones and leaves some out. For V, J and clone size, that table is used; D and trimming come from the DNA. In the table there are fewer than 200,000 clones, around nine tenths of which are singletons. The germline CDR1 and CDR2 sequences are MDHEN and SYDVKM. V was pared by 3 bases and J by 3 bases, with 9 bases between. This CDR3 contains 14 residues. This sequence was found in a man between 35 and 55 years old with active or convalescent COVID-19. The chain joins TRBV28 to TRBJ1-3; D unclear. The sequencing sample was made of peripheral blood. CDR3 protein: CASSLSVVGNTIYF. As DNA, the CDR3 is TGTGCCAGCAGTTTGTCGGTCGTTGGAAACACCATATATTTT.